Listed below are T cell receptor beta chains from one sample, sequenced in a study of Ad26.COV2.S vaccination and SARS-CoV-2 variants. Measured with immunoSEQ multiplex PCR; TCRdb has only the in-frame clones, and not every one. Among hundreds of thousands of clones, about 85% were seen once, and the ten largest hold around 6.4%. The material sequenced was peripheral blood, taken in a trial of Ad26.COV2.S vaccine versus placebo. The receptors shown here come from a person between 18 and 65 years old who received the Ad26.COV2.S COVID-19 vaccine or a placebo. CDR3s include the opening cysteine and the closing phenylalanine or tryptophan. Each record gives: clone size, V gene, D gene, J gene, CDR3 DNA, CDR3 protein. A D gene is named only where the DNA matches it firmly. Clone size is stated in some rows and not others, as once, few, many or a class when expanded.

size: .; V: TRBV19; D: .; J: TRBJ2-2; DNA: TGTGCCAGTTGTACCGCCGGTTACAACACCGGGGAGCTGTTTTTT; CDR3: CASCTAGYNTGELFF
size: .; V: TRBV3-1/TRBV3-2; D: TRBD1; J: TRBJ1-2; DNA: TGTGCCAGCAGCCTGGTACAGGGGGCGCAGGGCTACACCTTC; CDR3: CASSLVQGAQGYTF
size: .; V: TRBV5-8; D: .; J: TRBJ1-3; DNA: TGTGCCAGCAGCCGGGGCGAATCGGCGGGAAACACCATATATTTT; CDR3: CASSRGESAGNTIYF
size: .; V: TRBV4-2; D: TRBD1; J: TRBJ1-2; DNA: TGTGCCAGCAGCCAAGATTGGGGGACAGGGGGAATCTATGGCTACACCTTC; CDR3: CASSQDWGTGGIYGYTF
size: .; V: TRBV12-3/TRBV12-4; D: .; J: TRBJ2-2; DNA: TGTGCCAGCAGGGGGGCAGGCGGGGAGCTGTTTTTT; CDR3: CASRGAGGELFF
size: .; V: TRBV6-5; D: .; J: TRBJ2-7; DNA: TGTGCCAGCACCAATTTAAGGGGAACCTACGAGCAGTACTTC; CDR3: CASTNLRGTYEQYF
size: .; V: TRBV9; D: .; J: TRBJ1-2; DNA: TGTGCCAGCAGCGTAGACAAGGGGTCCAATCACTATGGCTACACCTTC; CDR3: CASSVDKGSNHYGYTF
size: .; V: TRBV19; D: .; J: TRBJ1-2; DNA: TGTGCCAGTAGTATAGTTCCTCAAAAGTCCAACTATGGCTACACCTTC; CDR3: CASSIVPQKSNYGYTF
size: .; V: TRBV10-3; D: .; J: TRBJ2-2; DNA: TGTGCCATCAGTGAGGGACAGCTCACCGGGGAGCTGTTTTTT; CDR3: CAISEGQLTGELFF
size: .; V: TRBV28; D: .; J: TRBJ1-3; DNA: TGTGCCAGCAGTTTCCCCGTTAGCTCTGGAAACACCATATATTTT; CDR3: CASSFPVSSGNTIYF
size: .; V: TRBV20-1; D: .; J: TRBJ1-1; DNA: TGCAGTGCTAGTTCGGGATCCATGAACACTGAAGCTTTCTTT; CDR3: CSASSGSMNTEAFF
size: .; V: TRBV7-9; D: TRBD2; J: TRBJ2-3; DNA: TGTGCCAGCGGATCCTCGGGACTAGCGGAGACAGATACGCAGTATTTT; CDR3: CASGSSGLAETDTQYF
size: .; V: TRBV7-2; D: TRBD1; J: TRBJ1-2; DNA: TGTGCCAGCAGCTACCAGCAGGGGGCCTATGGGGGCACCTTC; CDR3: CASSYQQGAYGGTF
size: .; V: TRBV18; D: TRBD2; J: TRBJ2-1; DNA: TGTGCCAGCTCACCAAGGGGCAAACAAGGGACTAGCGGGGGCAATGAGCAGTTCTTC; CDR3: CASSPRGKQGTSGGNEQFF
size: .; V: TRBV6-5; D: .; J: TRBJ2-5; DNA: TGTGCCAGCAGTTATTCCGGAGGGGCCCAGTACTTC; CDR3: CASSYSGGAQYF
size: .; V: TRBV2; D: TRBD1; J: TRBJ1-5; DNA: TGTGCCAGCATGGGGTCGAGGACAGGGAAACGGCATTTT; CDR3: CASMGSRTGKRHF
size: .; V: TRBV6-2/TRBV6-3; D: TRBD2; J: TRBJ2-3; DNA: TGTGCCAGCAGTGCACTAGCGGGGGGGTCAGATACGCAGTATTTT; CDR3: CASSALAGGSDTQYF
size: .; V: TRBV27; D: TRBD2; J: TRBJ2-1; DNA: TGTGCCAGCAGTTTAGAAGGGACTAATTACAATGAGCAGTTCTTC; CDR3: CASSLEGTNYNEQFF
size: .; V: TRBV5-1; D: TRBD1; J: TRBJ1-2; DNA: TGCGCCAGCAGCAAATCCGGGACAGGGTTAAATGGCTACACCTTC; CDR3: CASSKSGTGLNGYTF
size: .; V: TRBV6-2/TRBV6-3; D: TRBD1; J: TRBJ2-7; DNA: TGTGCCAGCAGTGGGGGACAGGGCTGGCACGAGCAGTACTTC; CDR3: CASSGGQGWHEQYF
size: .; V: TRBV5-1; D: .; J: TRBJ2-1; DNA: TGCGCCAGCAGTTCGGACCTCCGGGACAATGAGCAGTTCTTC; CDR3: CASSSDLRDNEQFF
size: .; V: TRBV6-1; D: TRBD1; J: TRBJ1-1; DNA: TGTGCCAGCAGACGCGGACAGGGGGATAATGAAGCTTTCTTT; CDR3: CASRRGQGDNEAFF
size: .; V: TRBV7-3; D: .; J: TRBJ1-2; DNA: TGTGCCAGCAGCCTCAGGGCCGGGGATGGCTACACCTTC; CDR3: CASSLRAGDGYTF
size: .; V: TRBV29-1; D: .; J: TRBJ1-1; DNA: TGCAGCGTTGAGGTCCCCAGCCAGAACACTGAAGCTTTCTTT; CDR3: CSVEVPSQNTEAFF
size: once; V: TRBV18; D: .; J: TRBJ2-1; DNA: TGTGCCAGCTCACCGGGCCTCGCGGATGAGCAGTTCTTC; CDR3: CASSPGLADEQFF
size: .; V: TRBV10-3; D: .; J: TRBJ2-6; DNA: TGTGCCATCAGTGAGCCGGGACGGACTGACTCTGGGGCCAACGTCCTGACTTTC; CDR3: CAISEPGRTDSGANVLTF
size: .; V: TRBV6-5; D: .; J: TRBJ1-1; DNA: TGTGCCAGCAGTTATAACGCAGTCCCAGGGACTGAAGCTTTCTTT; CDR3: CASSYNAVPGTEAFF